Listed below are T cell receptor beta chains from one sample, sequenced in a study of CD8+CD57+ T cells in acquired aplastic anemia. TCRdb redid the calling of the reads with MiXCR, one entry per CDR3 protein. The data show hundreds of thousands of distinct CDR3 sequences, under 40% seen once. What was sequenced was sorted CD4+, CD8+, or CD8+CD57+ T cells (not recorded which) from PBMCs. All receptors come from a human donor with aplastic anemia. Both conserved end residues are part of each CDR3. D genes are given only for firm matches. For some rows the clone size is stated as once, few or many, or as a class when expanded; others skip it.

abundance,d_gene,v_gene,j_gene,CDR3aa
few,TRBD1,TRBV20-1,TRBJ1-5,CSARRPTGRPQPQHF
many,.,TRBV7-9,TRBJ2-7,CASSLGQDSYEQYF
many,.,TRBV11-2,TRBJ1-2,CASSTGLAGYTF
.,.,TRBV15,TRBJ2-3,CATSSVPGTDTQYF
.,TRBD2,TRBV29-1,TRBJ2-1,CSARGLAGGPNEQFF
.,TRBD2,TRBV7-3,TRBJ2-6,CASSSWTSGSSGANVLTF
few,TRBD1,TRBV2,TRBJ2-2,CASRGQGTDTWELFF
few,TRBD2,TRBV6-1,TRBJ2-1,CASSQSGGPYNEQFF
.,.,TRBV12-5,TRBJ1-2,CASGLIIRGNYGYTF
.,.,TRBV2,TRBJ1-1,CAGSFMGVAEAFF
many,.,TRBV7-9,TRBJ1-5,CASSVGSNNQPQHF
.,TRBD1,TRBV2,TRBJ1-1,CAGGMNTEAFF
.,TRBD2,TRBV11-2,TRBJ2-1,CASSFRLAPGDEQFF
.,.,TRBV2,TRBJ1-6,CASSYSNNNSPLHF
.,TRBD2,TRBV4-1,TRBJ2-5,CASSFSPGLAGGTQYF
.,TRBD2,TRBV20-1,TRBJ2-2,CSARAATGGRTGELFF
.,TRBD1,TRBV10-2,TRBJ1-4,CASRLIGTGDEKLFF
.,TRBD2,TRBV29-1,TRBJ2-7,CSVETSDPEQYF
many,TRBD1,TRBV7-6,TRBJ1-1,CASSLADTTLTGAEAFF
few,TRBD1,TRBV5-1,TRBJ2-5,CASSRMRQGEETQYF
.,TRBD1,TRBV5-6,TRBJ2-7,CASSLRTGTGLNEQYF
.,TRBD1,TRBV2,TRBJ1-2,CASSKQGRGYGYTF
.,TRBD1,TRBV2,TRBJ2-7,CASNPGQGFTSSYEQYF
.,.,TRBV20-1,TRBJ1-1,CSVKGSNTEAFF
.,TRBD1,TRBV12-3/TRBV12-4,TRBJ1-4,CASSLSAGQGAKLFF
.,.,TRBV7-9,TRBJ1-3,CASTTGVLGNTIYF
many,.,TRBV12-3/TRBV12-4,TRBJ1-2,CASSLIGSRYGYTF
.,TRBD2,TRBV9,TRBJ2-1,CASSPGGLGNNEQFF
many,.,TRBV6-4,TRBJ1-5,CASSEQLNQPQHF
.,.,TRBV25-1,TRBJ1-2,CASSARDYRTTNYGYTF
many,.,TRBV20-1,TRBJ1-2,CSATYPRGGSAYGYTF
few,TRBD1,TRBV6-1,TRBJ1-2,CASRKQGASGYTF
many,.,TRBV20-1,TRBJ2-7,CSATRGQTVDYEQYF
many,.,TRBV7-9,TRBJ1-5,CASSSSGLNQPQHF
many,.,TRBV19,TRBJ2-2,CASSSLDRNTGELFF
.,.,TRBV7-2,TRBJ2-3,CASSRRGGTDTQYF
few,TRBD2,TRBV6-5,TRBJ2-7,CASSYIAGGPGEQYF
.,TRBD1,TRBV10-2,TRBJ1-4,CASSERTGVDEKLFF
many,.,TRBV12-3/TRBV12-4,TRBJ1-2,CASSLAGVRRGYTF
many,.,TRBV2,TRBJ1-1,CASRETGLTEAFF
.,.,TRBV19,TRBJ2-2,CASSRSQNTGELFF
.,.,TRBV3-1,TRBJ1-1,CASSQFGGDTEAFF
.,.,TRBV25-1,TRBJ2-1,CASSDLPRGVGNEQFF
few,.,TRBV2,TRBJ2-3,CASLISPGTDTQYF
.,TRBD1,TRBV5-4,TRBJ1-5,CASRFYPRDRVNQPQHF
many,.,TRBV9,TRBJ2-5,CASSVGDPETQYF
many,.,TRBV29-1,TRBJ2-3,CSARLVADTQYF
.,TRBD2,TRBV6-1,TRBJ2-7,CASRRTSGIRNEQYF
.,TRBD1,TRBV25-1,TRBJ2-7,CASRDPSRQGLRGEQYF
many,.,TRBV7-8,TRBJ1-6,CASSLAQSPAYNSPLHF
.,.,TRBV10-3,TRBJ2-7,CAISEKAGLTYEQYF
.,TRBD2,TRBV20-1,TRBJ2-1,CSARDAAGGPEEQFF
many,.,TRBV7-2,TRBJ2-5,CASSLGAGGETQYF
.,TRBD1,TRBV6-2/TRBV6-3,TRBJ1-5,CASRYWDRPNQPQHF